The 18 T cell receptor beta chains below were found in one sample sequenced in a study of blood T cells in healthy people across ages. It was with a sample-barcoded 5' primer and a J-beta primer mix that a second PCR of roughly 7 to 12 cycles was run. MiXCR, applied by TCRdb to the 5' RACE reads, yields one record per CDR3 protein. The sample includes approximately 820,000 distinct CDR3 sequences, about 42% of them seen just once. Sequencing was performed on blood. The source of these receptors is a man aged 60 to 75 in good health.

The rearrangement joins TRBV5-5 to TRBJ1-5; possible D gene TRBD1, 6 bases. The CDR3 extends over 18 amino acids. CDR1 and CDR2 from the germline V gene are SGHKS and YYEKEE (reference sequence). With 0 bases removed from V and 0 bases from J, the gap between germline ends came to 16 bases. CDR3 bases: TGTGCCAGCAGCTTGGCCGTAAGGGACACTTATAGCAATCAGCCCCAGCATTTT. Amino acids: CASSLAVRDTYSNQPQHF.

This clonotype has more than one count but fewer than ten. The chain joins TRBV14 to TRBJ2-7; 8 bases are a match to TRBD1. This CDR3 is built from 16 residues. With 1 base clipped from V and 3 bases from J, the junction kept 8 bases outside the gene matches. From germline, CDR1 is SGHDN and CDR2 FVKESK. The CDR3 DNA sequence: TGTGCCAGCAGCCAAGGAATCGGACAGGGACTCTACGAGCAGTACTTC. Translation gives CASSQGIGQGLYEQYF.

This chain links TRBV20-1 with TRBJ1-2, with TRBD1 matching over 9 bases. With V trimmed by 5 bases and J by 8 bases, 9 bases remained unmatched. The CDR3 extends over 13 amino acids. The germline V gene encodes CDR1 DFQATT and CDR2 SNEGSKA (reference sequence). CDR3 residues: CSAVRQGVGGYTF. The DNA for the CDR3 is TGCAGTGCTGTTCGACAGGGGGTTGGGGGCTACACCTTC.

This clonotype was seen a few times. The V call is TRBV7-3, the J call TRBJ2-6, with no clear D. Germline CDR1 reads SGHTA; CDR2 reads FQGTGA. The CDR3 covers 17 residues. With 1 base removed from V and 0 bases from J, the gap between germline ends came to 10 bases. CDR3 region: CASSLNPRSSGANVLTF. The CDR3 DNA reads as TGTGCCAGCAGCTTAAATCCACGGAGCTCTGGGGCCAACGTCCTGACTTTC.

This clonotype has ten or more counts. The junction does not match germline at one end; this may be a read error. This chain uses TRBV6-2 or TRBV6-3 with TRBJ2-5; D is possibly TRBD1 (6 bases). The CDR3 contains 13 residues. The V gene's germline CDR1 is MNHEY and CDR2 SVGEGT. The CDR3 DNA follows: TGCGCCAGCAGCCGGACAGTTCAAGAGACCCAGTACTTC. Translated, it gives CASSRTVQETQYF.

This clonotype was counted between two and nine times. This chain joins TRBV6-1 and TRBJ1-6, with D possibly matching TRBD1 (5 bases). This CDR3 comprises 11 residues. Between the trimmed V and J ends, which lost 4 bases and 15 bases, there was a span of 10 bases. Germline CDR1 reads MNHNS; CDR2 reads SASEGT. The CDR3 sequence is CASSVSGSLHF. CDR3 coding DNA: TGTGCCAGCAGTGTTTCAGGGAGCCTCCACTTT.

CDR3 amino acids: CASSRGTDSNQPQHF. CDR3 nucleotides: TGCGCCAGCAGCCGCGGGACAGATAGCAATCAGCCCCAGCATTTT. The gene calls are TRBV4-3 and TRBJ1-5; the match to TRBD1 covers 7 bases. This CDR3 contains 15 residues. Germline V gene lookup returns CDR1 LGHNA and CDR2 YSLEER. V lost 4 bases and J lost 0; bases outside the gene matches: 3.

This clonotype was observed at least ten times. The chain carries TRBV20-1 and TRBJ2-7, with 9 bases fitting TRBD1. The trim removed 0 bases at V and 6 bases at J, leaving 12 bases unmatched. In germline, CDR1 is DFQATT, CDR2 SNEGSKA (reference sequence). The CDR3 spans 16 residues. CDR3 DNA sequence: TGCAGTGCTAGAGAGGCGGGGGACAGGGAGTTCGGCGAGCAGTACTTC. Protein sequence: CSAREAGDREFGEQYF.

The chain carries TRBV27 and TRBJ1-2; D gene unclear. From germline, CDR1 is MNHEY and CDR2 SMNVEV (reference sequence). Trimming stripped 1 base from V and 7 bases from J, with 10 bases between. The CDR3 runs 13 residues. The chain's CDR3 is CASSLLGSSGYTF. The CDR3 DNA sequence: TGTGCCAGCAGTTTATTAGGGTCGTCTGGCTACACCTTC.

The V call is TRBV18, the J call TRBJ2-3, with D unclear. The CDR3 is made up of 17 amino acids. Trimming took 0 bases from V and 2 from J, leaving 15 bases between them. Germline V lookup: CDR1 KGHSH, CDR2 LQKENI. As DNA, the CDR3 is TGTGCCAGCTCACCACCCGGCTTCCAGGATTACACAGATACGCAGTATTTT. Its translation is CASSPPGFQDYTDTQYF. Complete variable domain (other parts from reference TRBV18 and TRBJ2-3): NAGVMQNPRHLVRRRGQEARLRCSPMKGHSHVYWYRQLPEEGLKFMVYLQKENIIDESGMPKERFSAEFPKEGPSILRIQQVVRGDSAAYFCASSPPGFQDYTDTQYFGPGTRLTVL.

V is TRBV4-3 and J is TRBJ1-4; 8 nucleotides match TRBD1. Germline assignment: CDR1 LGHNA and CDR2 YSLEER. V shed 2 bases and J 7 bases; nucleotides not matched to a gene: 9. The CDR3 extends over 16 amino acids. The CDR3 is CASSQTTGASIEKLFF. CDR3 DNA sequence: TGCGCCAGCAGCCAAACGACAGGGGCGAGTATTGAAAAACTGTTTTTT.

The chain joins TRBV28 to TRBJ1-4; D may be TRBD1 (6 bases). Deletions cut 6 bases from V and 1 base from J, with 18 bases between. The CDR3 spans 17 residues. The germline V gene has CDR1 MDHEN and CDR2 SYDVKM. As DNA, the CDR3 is TGTGCCAGCAGCCTAGGGGGGGGAAGAGGAACTAATGAAAAACTGTTTTTT. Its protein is CASSLGGGRGTNEKLFF.

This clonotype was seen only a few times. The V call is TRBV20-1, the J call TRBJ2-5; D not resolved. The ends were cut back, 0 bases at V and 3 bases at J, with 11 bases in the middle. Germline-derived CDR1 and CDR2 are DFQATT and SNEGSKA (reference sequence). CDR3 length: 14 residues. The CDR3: CSARDQGMEETQYF. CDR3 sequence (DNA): TGCAGTGCTAGAGATCAAGGGATGGAAGAGACCCAGTACTTC.

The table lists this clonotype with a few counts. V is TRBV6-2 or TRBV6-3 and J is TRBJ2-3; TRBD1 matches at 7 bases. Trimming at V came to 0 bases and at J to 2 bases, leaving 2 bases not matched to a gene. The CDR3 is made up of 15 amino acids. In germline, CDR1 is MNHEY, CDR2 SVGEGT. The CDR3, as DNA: TGTGCCAGCAGTTACTCCAGGGGGTACACAGATACGCAGTATTTT. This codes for CASSYSRGYTDTQYF.

Written as DNA, the CDR3 is TGTGCCAGCACCAAAAAAGGGCGGGGTAAGACAGATACGCAGTATTTT. Translation: CASTKKGRGKTDTQYF. The chain couples TRBV12-3 or TRBV12-4 to TRBJ2-3; TRBD2 is a possible D gene (6 bases). This CDR3 spans 16 amino acids. Trimming removed 7 bases at V and 3 bases at J, with 20 bases between.

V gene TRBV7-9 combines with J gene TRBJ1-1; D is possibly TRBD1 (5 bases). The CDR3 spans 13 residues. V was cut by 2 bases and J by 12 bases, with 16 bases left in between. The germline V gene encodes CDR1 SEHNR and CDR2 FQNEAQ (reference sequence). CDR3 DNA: TGTGCCAGCAGCTTAAGCTCGACAGAACTTTCTTTCTTT. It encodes CASSLSSTELSFF.

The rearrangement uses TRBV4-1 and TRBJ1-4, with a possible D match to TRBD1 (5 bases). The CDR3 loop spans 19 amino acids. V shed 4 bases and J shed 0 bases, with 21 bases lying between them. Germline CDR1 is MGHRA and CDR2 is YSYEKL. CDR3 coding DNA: TGCGCCAGCAGCCGACGGACATTTGTGGCACTCACAACTAATGAAAAACTGTTTTTT. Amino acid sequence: CASSRRTFVALTTNEKLFF.

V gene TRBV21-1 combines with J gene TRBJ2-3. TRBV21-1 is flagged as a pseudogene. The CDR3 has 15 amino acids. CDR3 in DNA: TGTGCCAGCAGCAAAGCAAGCGACAGCACAGATACGCAGTATTTT. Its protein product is CASSKASDSTDTQYF.